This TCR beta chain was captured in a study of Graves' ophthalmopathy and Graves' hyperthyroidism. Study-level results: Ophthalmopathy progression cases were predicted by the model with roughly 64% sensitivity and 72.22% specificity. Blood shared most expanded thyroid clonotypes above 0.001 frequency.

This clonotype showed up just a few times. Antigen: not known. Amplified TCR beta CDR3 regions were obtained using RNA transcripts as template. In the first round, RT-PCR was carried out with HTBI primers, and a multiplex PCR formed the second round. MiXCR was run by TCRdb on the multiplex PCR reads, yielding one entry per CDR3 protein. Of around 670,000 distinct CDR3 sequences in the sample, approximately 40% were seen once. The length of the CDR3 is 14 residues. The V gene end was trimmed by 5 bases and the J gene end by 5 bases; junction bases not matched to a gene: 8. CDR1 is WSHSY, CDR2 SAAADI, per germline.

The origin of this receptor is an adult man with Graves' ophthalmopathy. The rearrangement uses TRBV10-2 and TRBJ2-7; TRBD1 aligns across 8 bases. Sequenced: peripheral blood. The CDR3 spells CASSPRQGSDEQYF. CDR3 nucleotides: TGCGCCAGCAGTCCCAGACAGGGGTCGGACGAGCAGTACTTC.